This T cell receptor (beta chain) was found in a study of control samples from healthy donors and cancer patients (dated by TCRdb to the early 2020s). V is cut back by 6 bases and J by 3 bases, with 6 bases in the junction unmatched. The CDR3 has 15 amino acids, counting the end cysteine and phenylalanine. The DNA shown is the 45-base CDR3, in frame from base 1. From the germline V gene (reference sequence), CDR1 is LNHDA and CDR2 is SQIVND. Remarks on this clone: Its antigen is unknown. No clone much larger than this one lies a single base away; base qualities are absent.

Receptor amplification or capture employed the immunoSEQ multiplex PCR assay. TCRdb mirrors the immuneACCESS table, restricted to in-frame sequences. Some clones are absent from its copies; in checked studies, under half trace to an unresolved V gene, and the reason for the others is unknown. The sample yields tens of thousands of clones; around 97% were counted once. In total, the top ten clones hold around 2% of the sample. This clonotype originated in a woman aged 30 to 39 in good health. The chain is encoded by TRBV19 joined to TRBJ2-1, with 9 bases aligning to TRBD2. What was sequenced was blood. For the CDR3, the sequence is CASSPGLALYNEQFF. Read as DNA, the sequence is TGTGCCAGTAGCCCGGGACTAGCTCTCTACAATGAGCAGTTCTTC.